This is a list of T cell receptor beta chains from one sample in a study of CD8+CD57+ T cells in acquired aplastic anemia. In TCRdb, the reads were re-called with MiXCR into one record per CDR3 protein. In the table there are about 220,000 distinct CDR3 sequences, about 37% of which are singletons. The sequencing sample was made of sorted CD4+, CD8+, or CD8+CD57+ T cells (not recorded which) from PBMCs. These receptors all stem from a human donor in good health, serving as a control. CDR3s include the opening cysteine and the closing phenylalanine or tryptophan. The order of the fields is J gene, V gene, D gene, clone size, CDR3 DNA, CDR3 protein. The D gene is left open where the match is weak. Expanded clones are given a class, and other clones once, few, many or no size at all.

>TRBJ1-1|TRBV20-1|NA|few
TGCAGTGCCATAGACCCCCCGGGGGTCACTGAAGCTTTCTTT
CSAIDPPGVTEAFF
>TRBJ2-7|TRBV15|NA|NA
TGTGCCACCAGCGCGCGGACGGGGAACTACGAGCAGTACTTC
CATSARTGNYEQYF
>TRBJ1-6|TRBV5-5|NA|many
TGTGCCAGCAGCTTTCAGGTTTATAATTCACCCCTCCACTTT
CASSFQVYNSPLHF
>TRBJ2-1|TRBV20-1|NA|few
TGCAGTGCAGCCGATCCGGGACCTCAACAAGGGCAGTTCTTC
CSAADPGPQQGQFF
>TRBJ2-7|TRBV5-5|NA|NA
TGTGCCAGCAGCTTGGCCGGCTTTGGGGTTTACGAGCAGTACTTC
CASSLAGFGVYEQYF
>TRBJ1-3|TRBV25-1|NA|many
TGTGCCAGCAGTGACGAATTTGAGGGGCCGAGCTCTGGAAACACCATATATTTT
CASSDEFEGPSSGNTIYF
>TRBJ1-1|TRBV20-1|NA|many
TGCAGTGCCCGCCCTGGGGTACCAAACACTGAAGCTTTCTTT
CSARPGVPNTEAFF
>TRBJ1-2|TRBV10-3|NA|once
TGTGCCATCAGTGATGTCAGGGAAGCCACTAACTATGGCTACACCTTC
CAISDVREATNYGYTF
>TRBJ2-7|TRBV11-3|NA|NA
TGTGCCAGCAGCCTCATGTCAGTAGCCTCCTACGAGCAGCACTTC
CASSLMSVASYEQHF
>TRBJ2-5|TRBV24-1|NA|NA
TGTGCCACCAGTGATTCTCCAGAGACAGAGACCCAGTACTTC
CATSDSPETETQYF
>TRBJ1-2|TRBV11-2|NA|many
TGTGCCAGCAGCCCGGACAGTTGGAGCTATGGCTACACCTTC
CASSPDSWSYGYTF
>TRBJ2-2|TRBV19|NA|few
TGTGCCAGTAGTATTTTTGGAGGGAAGAACACCGGGGAGCTGTTTTTT
CASSIFGGKNTGELFF
>TRBJ1-2|TRBV2|NA|few
TGTGCCAGCAGTGAGGCAGGAAGCGTATATGGCTACACCTTC
CASSEAGSVYGYTF
>TRBJ2-1|TRBV5-4|NA|few
TGTGCCAGCAGCTTGGCCGGGGCGGCATGGAATGAGCAGTTCTTC
CASSLAGAAWNEQFF
>TRBJ2-7|TRBV18|NA|NA
TGTGCCAGCTCACCAGGGATGGGCGAGCAGTACTTC
CASSPGMGEQYF
>TRBJ1-2|TRBV29-1|NA|many
TGCAGCGTTGTACGGCAGGCTAACTATGGCTACACCTTC
CSVVRQANYGYTF
>TRBJ1-2|TRBV12-3/TRBV12-4|NA|many
TGTGCCAGCAGGCCTGGGAACCGTTACTATGGCTACACCTTC
CASRPGNRYYGYTF
>TRBJ2-7|TRBV2|NA|many
TGTGCCAGCAGTGAAGAACAACCCGGGAGAGCCTACGAGCAGTACTTC
CASSEEQPGRAYEQYF
>TRBJ1-2|TRBV3-1|TRBD1|many
TGTGCCAGCAGCCAAGTTGGGACAGGGCTCGGCTACACCTTC
CASSQVGTGLGYTF
>TRBJ2-1|TRBV5-1|NA|NA
TGCGCCAGCAGCCTGGGGGTGGTTCAGTATGAGCAGTTCTTC
CASSLGVVQYEQFF
>TRBJ1-6|TRBV2|NA|many
TGTGCCAGCAGTGAGGGCAGGGGTGGCTCACCCCTCCACTTT
CASSEGRGGSPLHF
>TRBJ1-3|TRBV5-1|NA|few
TGCGCCAGCAGCTTGGTGCCCGCGGGGGCTGGAAACACCATATATTTT
CASSLVPAGAGNTIYF
>TRBJ2-3|TRBV20-1|NA|many
TGCAGTGCTATGAATCGGGACTCAAACACAGATACGCAGTATTTT
CSAMNRDSNTDTQYF
>TRBJ2-1|TRBV29-1|TRBD2|NA
TGCAGCTTAGCCCGTTCACTAGCGGAAGACAATGAGCAGTTCTTC
CSLARSLAEDNEQFF
>TRBJ2-7|TRBV5-5|NA|NA
TGTGCCAGCGTCAAAACGGGGGGCGCCTACGAGCAGTACTTC
CASVKTGGAYEQYF
>TRBJ2-2|TRBV5-1|NA|NA
TGCGCCAGCAGCACCGGACATACTACCGGGGAGCTGTTTTTT
CASSTGHTTGELFF
>TRBJ2-3|TRBV29-1|TRBD2|many
TGCAGCGCCTCGGGGGGGAGGCGGGGAGGCACAGATACGCAGTATTTT
CSASGGRRGGTDTQYF
>TRBJ2-7|TRBV20-1|TRBD2|NA
TGCAGTGCTAGAGATGGGCTGGGACTAGCGGGGTCCCCCGAGCAGTACTTC
CSARDGLGLAGSPEQYF
>TRBJ2-7|TRBV18|TRBD2|few
TGTGCCAGCTCACCCCTAGCGGGGGGGGGAAGCTCCTACGAGCAGTACTTC
CASSPLAGGGSSYEQYF
>TRBJ2-5|TRBV29-1|NA|NA
TGCAGCGGCTTAATTCGGCCAAGGCAAGAGACCCGGTACTTC
CSGLIRPRQETRYF
>TRBJ2-5|TRBV29-1|NA|NA
TGCAGCGTTGAAGTACTAGCCCAAGAGACCCAGTACTTC
CSVEVLAQETQYF
>TRBJ1-2|TRBV29-1|NA|many
TGCAGTGTTCGACACCTGACAGGCTATGGCTACACCTTC
CSVRHLTGYGYTF
>TRBJ2-5|TRBV7-3|TRBD1|many
TGTGCCAGCAGCGTAGGGACAGGGGGATCCCAAGAGACCCAGTACTTC
CASSVGTGGSQETQYF
>TRBJ1-5|TRBV6-1|TRBD1|many
TGTGCCAGCAGCCGAAGGACAGGGGATAGCAATCAGCCCCAGCATTTT
CASSRRTGDSNQPQHF
>TRBJ2-1|TRBV7-3|NA|many
TGTGCCAGCAGCCTAAGCGGCTCCTACAATGAGCAGTTCTTC
CASSLSGSYNEQFF
>TRBJ2-7|TRBV7-2|TRBD2|few
TGTGCCAGCAGCTTGGGAGGGAATTTTTACGAGCAGTACTTC
CASSLGGNFYEQYF
>TRBJ2-5|TRBV24-1|NA|NA
TGTGCCACCAGTGACCTTGGACCCGTCTCGGAGACCCAGTACTTC
CATSDLGPVSETQYF
>TRBJ2-7|TRBV5-4|NA|NA
TGTGCCAGCAACTTGGGCAGGGGTTACGAGCAGTACTTC
CASNLGRGYEQYF
>TRBJ2-5|TRBV19|NA|many
TGTGCCAGTAGTGAAGGAGAGACCCAGTACTTC
CASSEGETQYF
>TRBJ2-1|TRBV7-3|TRBD2|NA
TGTGCCAGCAGCTCCACTAGCGGGACTTACAATGAGCAGTTCTTC
CASSSTSGTYNEQFF
>TRBJ1-4|TRBV2|NA|many
TGTGCCAGCAGAAACGACAGATCCAATGAAAAACTGTTTTTT
CASRNDRSNEKLFF
>TRBJ2-3|TRBV5-1|TRBD1|many
TGCGCCAGCAGCTTGGAGGGGGCAGGAGATACGCAGTATTTT
CASSLEGAGDTQYF
>TRBJ2-7|TRBV14|NA|many
TGTGCCAGCAGCATACGACAGGCCACAGAGCAGTACTTC
CASSIRQATEQYF
>TRBJ1-2|TRBV4-2|NA|many
TGTGCCAGCAGCCAAGAGAGGGGGGATGGCTACACCTTC
CASSQERGDGYTF
>TRBJ2-1|TRBV24-1|NA|many
TGTGCCACCAGTGTACGCAGGGGCAATGAGCAGTTCTTC
CATSVRRGNEQFF
>TRBJ1-6|TRBV2|NA|many
TGTGCCAGCTCAGCGGAGACCCCAGAAGTCGGATCACCCCTCCACTTT
CASSAETPEVGSPLHF
>TRBJ1-1|TRBV14|TRBD1|many
TGTGCCAGCAGCCAGATACATCCCGGGACAGGGATGAACACTGAAGCTTTCTTT
CASSQIHPGTGMNTEAFF
>TRBJ2-7|TRBV10-3|TRBD1|few
TGTGCCATCAGTGGGGGACAGGTCCTCACCTACGAGCAGTACTTC
CAISGGQVLTYEQYF
>TRBJ2-7|TRBV3-1|NA|few
TGTGCCAGCAGCGGCGACAGGAGGAACGAGCAGTACTTC
CASSGDRRNEQYF
>TRBJ1-2|TRBV5-1|NA|few
TGCGCCAGCAGCCCCGGCACGGGGGCCGGCCGTGGCTACACCTTC
CASSPGTGAGRGYTF
>TRBJ2-5|TRBV6-5|TRBD2|many
TGTGCCAGCAGTTCACGGACTAGCGGGACGTACCAAGAGACCCAGTACTTC
CASSSRTSGTYQETQYF
>TRBJ2-7|TRBV5-1|TRBD2|many
TGCGCCAGCAGCTTTCTAGCGGGGGGCTACGAGCAGTACTTC
CASSFLAGGYEQYF
>TRBJ2-1|TRBV20-1|TRBD2|many
TGCAGTGCTATAGCGGGAGGGGGCAATGAGCAGTTCTTC
CSAIAGGGNEQFF
>TRBJ1-2|TRBV10-3|TRBD1|few
TGTGCCAGCAGTGAATCGTACAGGGGGCCCGGCTATGGCTACACCTTC
CASSESYRGPGYGYTF
>TRBJ2-7|TRBV20-1|TRBD2|many
TGCAGTGCCACTAGCGGGACCACAGCTGGATACGAGCAGTACTTC
CSATSGTTAGYEQYF
>TRBJ2-7|TRBV4-1|NA|NA
TGCGCCAGCAGCCGAAGCCAGCGGTATCACGAGCAGTACTTC
CASSRSQRYHEQYF
>TRBJ1-2|TRBV19|NA|many
TGTGCCAGTAGTAAAACCTGGACCCCTAACTATGGCTACACCTTC
CASSKTWTPNYGYTF
>TRBJ2-5|TRBV2|NA|few
TGTGCCAGCAGGAGGGGGGACCGGGGGGAGACCCAGTACTTC
CASRRGDRGETQYF
>TRBJ1-3|TRBV2|NA|NA
TGTGCCAGCTCGGTCGGACCGCCGGCCGGAAACACCATATATTTT
CASSVGPPAGNTIYF
>TRBJ1-5|TRBV19|TRBD1|many
TGTGCCAGCACGGGACAGGGGTATAGCAATCAGCCCCAGCATTTT
CASTGQGYSNQPQHF